This T cell receptor (beta chain) was retrieved from a study of T cell changes during pregnancy in multiple sclerosis. Only in-frame clones appear in the TCRdb table, and some are missing; sequencing was by immunoSEQ multiplex PCR. The top ten clones hold 16% of a sample with approximately 28,000 clones, roughly nine tenths of them seen once. Looked up from germline, CDR1 is MNHEY and CDR2 is SVGAGI. Trimming left V 2 bases short and J 0 bases short, with 10 bases between. This CDR3 is built from 15 residues. The J gene is TRBJ1-2, the V gene TRBV6-5; D uncertain. Material: CD8+ T cells from peripheral blood mononuclear cells, obtained in the second trimester of pregnancy. The receptor comes from a female donor with multiple sclerosis, enrolled in a pregnancy study. The CDR3, as DNA: TGTGCCAGCAGTTACGACGGACTAGCTAACTATGGCTACACCTTC. Protein: CASSYDGLANYGYTF.